This T cell receptor beta chain came from a study of cytomegalovirus exposure and HLA in healthy donors. The PCR contained 60 Vbeta and 13 Jbeta primers. Method: immunoSEQ multiplex PCR; TCRdb's copy keeps in-frame clones and lacks some. Among more than 85,000 clones listed, under 80% were seen once. Germline lookup yields CDR1 SGHTA and CDR2 FQGTGA. CDR3 length: 14 amino acids. Trimming at V came to 2 bases and at J to 4 bases, leaving 2 bases not matched to a gene. This sequence joins TRBV7-3 and TRBJ2-7, with 10 positions matching TRBD2. The sample consisted of PBMCs. This clonotype was sampled from a woman aged 25 to 39 in good health and CMV-seronegative. CDR3 coding DNA: TGTGCCAGCAGCTTACTAGCGGGAGCGTACGAGCAGTACTTC. Protein: CASSLLAGAYEQYF.